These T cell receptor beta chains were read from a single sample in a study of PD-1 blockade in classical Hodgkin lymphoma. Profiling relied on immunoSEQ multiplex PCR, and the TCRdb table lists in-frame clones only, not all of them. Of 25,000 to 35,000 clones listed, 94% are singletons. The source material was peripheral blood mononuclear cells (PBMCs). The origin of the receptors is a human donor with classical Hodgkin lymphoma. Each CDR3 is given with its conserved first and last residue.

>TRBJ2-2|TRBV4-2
CASSQERRGGGELFF
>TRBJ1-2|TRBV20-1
CSAEDNGYTF
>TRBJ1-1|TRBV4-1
CASSQSEGGHTEAFF
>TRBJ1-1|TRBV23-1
CASRFPGQGSHVNWVSEAFF
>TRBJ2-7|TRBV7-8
CASSLVVAFPYEQYF
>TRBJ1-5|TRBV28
CASRGNQPQHF
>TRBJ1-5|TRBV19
CASSRGRRANQPQHF
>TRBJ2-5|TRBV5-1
CASSYNQETQYF
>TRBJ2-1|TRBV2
CASSLTGWDEQFF
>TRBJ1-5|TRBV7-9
CASSPGDQPQHF
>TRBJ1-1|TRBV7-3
CASSLTAGAAEAFF
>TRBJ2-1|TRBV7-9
CASSLDRSVGGGYNEQFF
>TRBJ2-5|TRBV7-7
CATSGGDLGGTQYF
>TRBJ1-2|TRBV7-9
CASSLALMGSYGYTF
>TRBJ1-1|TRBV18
CASSAPGPNTEAFF
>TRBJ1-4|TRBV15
CATSRTGPLEKLFF
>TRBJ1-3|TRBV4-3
CASSQVGELRSGNTIYF
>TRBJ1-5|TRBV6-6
CASSPRGGGEPQHF
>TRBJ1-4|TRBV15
CATSPGGALFF
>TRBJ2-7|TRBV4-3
CASSQEWGAPYEQYF
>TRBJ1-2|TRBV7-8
CASSISRVPNYGYTF
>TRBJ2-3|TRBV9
CASSAYSGSTDTQYF
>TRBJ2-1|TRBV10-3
CAISGVEREGPYNEQFF
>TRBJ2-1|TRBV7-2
CASSYYESDEQFF
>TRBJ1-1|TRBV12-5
CASAPTGPLYTEAFF
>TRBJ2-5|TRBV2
CASSEAAGWGTQYF
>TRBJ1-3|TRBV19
CASSMATGVLRGNTIYF
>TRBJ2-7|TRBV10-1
CASSESERQYEQYF
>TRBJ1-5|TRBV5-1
CASSLGVAGNQPQHF
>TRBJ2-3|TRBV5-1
CASSLRRDTDTQYF
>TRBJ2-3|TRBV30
CAWSASRTSGIADTQYF
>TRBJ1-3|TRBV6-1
CASSPTGSGGNTIYF
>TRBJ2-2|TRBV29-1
CSVEDPGTGELFF
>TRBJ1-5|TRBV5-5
CASSLLPGISNQPQHF
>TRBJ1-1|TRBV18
CASSPPVPGTEAFF
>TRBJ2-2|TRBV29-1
CSVGGTGVNTGELFF
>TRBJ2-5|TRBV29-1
CSVSTYGVNGETQYF
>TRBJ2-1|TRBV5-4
CASSLASSSYNEQFF
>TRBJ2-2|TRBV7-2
CASSPSRVANTGELFF
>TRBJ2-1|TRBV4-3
CASSPSPRTSGATDVEQFF
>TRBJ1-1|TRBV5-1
CASSLAGSGGSPEAFF
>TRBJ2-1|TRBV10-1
CASSESTSGYNEQFF
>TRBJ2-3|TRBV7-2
CASSLEVAGGSDTQYF
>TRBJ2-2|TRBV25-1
CASSEAGGVGELFF
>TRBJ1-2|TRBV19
CASSRPGGSNYGYTF
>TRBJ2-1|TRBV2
CASRKQGEEQFF
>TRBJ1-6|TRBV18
CASSLSNSPLHF
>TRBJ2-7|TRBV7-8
CASSFFSRAYEQYF
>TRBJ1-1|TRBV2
CASSEEMNTEAFF
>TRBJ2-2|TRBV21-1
CASSKFVRTSGENTGELFF
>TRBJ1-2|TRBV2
CAKTGGEGYTF
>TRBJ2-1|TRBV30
CAWSSRSGTGNEQFF
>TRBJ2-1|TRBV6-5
CASSYGDSYNEQFF
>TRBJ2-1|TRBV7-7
CASSLTGGPHYNEQFF
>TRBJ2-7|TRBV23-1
CASSQGWGIGEQYF